The 14 T cell receptor beta chains in this list originate from one sample, sequenced in a study of Ad26.COV2.S vaccination and SARS-CoV-2 variants. Clones were read by immunoSEQ multiplex PCR, and TCRdb kept only the in-frame ones, dropping some. The data hold 350,000 to 450,000 clones, with around 92% observed a single time. The treatment: 15 to 20 received Ad26.COV2.S at low or high dose, single or two shots; 5 received placebo; per-sample allocation not given. Collection of samples fell on day 63 after the first vaccine or placebo injection. The starting material was peripheral blood, obtained in a trial of Ad26.COV2.S vaccine versus placebo. The origin of the receptors is a person between 18 and 65 years old who received the Ad26.COV2.S COVID-19 vaccine or a placebo.

This chain links TRBV25-1 with TRBJ1-6; D perhaps matches TRBD1 (5 bases). The CDR3 totals 14 residues. CDR1 and CDR2 (germline): MGHDK, SYGVNS. V lost 6 bases and J lost 9, with 15 bases in between. In DNA, the CDR3 is TGTGCCAGCAGATCCGGGACCGCATTTTCACCCCTCCACTTT. Amino acid sequence: CASRSGTAFSPLHF.

The chain joins TRBV12-3 or TRBV12-4 to TRBJ1-6; D not certain. The V end lost 3 bases, the J end lost 9 bases, and 6 bases lay between the germline ends. The CDR3 has 12 residues. CDR3 nucleotides: TGTGCCAGCAGTTTCTGGGGTTCACCCCTCCACTTT. As protein: CASSFWGSPLHF.

The chain is built from TRBV7-2 and TRBJ2-3; weak D call: TRBD2 (6 bases). The V end was cut by 5 bases, the J end by 3 bases, with 15 bases between. Germline V gene sequence: CDR1 SGHTA, CDR2 FQGNSA. The CDR3 runs 15 residues. DNA for the CDR3: TGTGCCAGCAGCCCCCGAGCGGGTTGGACAGATACGCAGTATTTT. This encodes CASSPRAGWTDTQYF.

The chain has TRBV10-2 and TRBJ2-1; the D gene is possibly TRBD1 (6 bases). In germline, CDR1 is WSHSY, CDR2 SAAADI. V lost 10 bases and J lost 5, with 9 bases in between. This CDR3 spans 11 amino acids. The CDR3 DNA reads as TGCGCCACCAGGGGAGACAATGAGCAGTTCTTC. Translated, it gives CATRGDNEQFF.

The CDR3 protein is CASSLRMRPDGSNSPLHF. The CDR3 bases are TGTGCCAGCAGTTTAAGGATGCGACCGGACGGATCGAATTCACCCCTCCACTTT. The chain uses TRBV27 and TRBJ1-6; no clear D. CDR1 and CDR2 (germline): MNHEY, SMNVEV (reference sequence). This CDR3 comprises 18 residues. Trimming shortened V by 2 bases and J by 7 bases, and 21 bases separated the two germline ends.

This clone was picked up a small number of times. This chain uses TRBV9 with TRBJ2-7; possibly TRBD2 for D (5 bases). This CDR3 is built from 16 residues. The V and J ends lost 0 bases and 1 base respectively, with 14 bases between them. Per germline, CDR1 SGDLS and CDR2 YYNGEE. The CDR3 DNA is TGTGCCAGCAGCGTAGCTACCGGGGTAGGGTCCTACGAGCAGTACTTC. Protein: CASSVATGVGSYEQYF.

The gene calls are TRBV18 and TRBJ1-2; no definite D call. Trimming left V 3 bases short and J 2 bases short, with 10 bases between. Germline CDR1 reads KGHSH; CDR2 reads LQKENI. The CDR3 consists of 14 residues. The CDR3: CASSPIEGNYGYTF. The CDR3 nucleotides read TGTGCCAGCTCACCGATAGAAGGGAACTATGGCTACACCTTC.

This clone was detected once. V and J are TRBV2 and TRBJ1-1; 11 positions agree with TRBD1. The junction had 9 bases not matched to a gene; V was cut back by 6 bases and J by 6 bases. The germline V gene encodes CDR1 SNHLY and CDR2 FYNNEI. The CDR3 sequence is 15 residues long. CDR3 in DNA: TGTGCCAGCAGCTACGGACAGGGGGCTTTCGCTGAAGCTTTCTTT. Amino acids: CASSYGQGAFAEAFF. Drawing the rest from reference TRBV2 and TRBJ1-1, the complete variable domain is EPEVTQTPSHQVTQMGQEVILRCVPISNHLYFYWYRQILGQKVEFLVSFYNNEISEKSEIFDDQFSVERPDGSNFTLKIRSTKLEDSAMYFCASSYGQGAFAEAFFGQGTRLTVV.

This clone has only one observation. This chain connects TRBV6-1 to TRBJ2-7; D is uncertain. V was pared by 2 bases and J by 4 bases, with 15 bases between. The CDR3 contains 15 residues. Germline loops: CDR1 MNHNS, CDR2 SASEGT. In DNA form, the CDR3 reads TGTGCCAGCAGTGAATATCCTAGGAAGGGATACGAGCAGTACTTC. Protein sequence: CASSEYPRKGYEQYF.

The chain joins TRBV6-2 or TRBV6-3 to TRBJ2-6; 7 bases match TRBD1. Unmatched junction bases numbered 10, after V lost 5 bases and J lost 0 bases. Germline CDR1 reads MNHEY; CDR2 reads SVGEGT. The CDR3 runs to 18 residues. CDR3 coding DNA: TGTGCCAGCAGTAGACTGGACAGGCCTTACTCTGGGGCCAACGTCCTGACTTTC. Translating it yields CASSRLDRPYSGANVLTF.

The sample holds one count of this clone. The chain has TRBV7-8 and TRBJ1-1, with 7 bases aligning to TRBD1. Germline-derived CDR1 and CDR2 are SGHVS and FQNEAQ. J gave up 4 bases and V 2 bases, and 7 bases lay outside the gene matches. This CDR3 spans 15 amino acids. CDR3 sequence reads: CASSLRGPSFTEAFF. The CDR3 nucleotides read TGTGCCAGCAGCTTAAGGGGGCCCTCCTTCACTGAAGCTTTCTTT.

The CDR3 loop is CASSFYSSYNEQFF. CDR3 in DNA: TGTGCCAGCAGTTTTTACAGCTCCTACAATGAGCAGTTCTTC. J is TRBJ2-1 and V is TRBV27; D uncertain. The CDR3 sequence is 14 residues long. Germline lookup yields CDR1 MNHEY and CDR2 SMNVEV (reference sequence). The V gene lost 3 bases and the J gene lost 0 bases, with 6 bases spanning the gap.

The chain uses TRBV24-1 and TRBJ1-1; TRBD1 might be the D (6 bases). Germline CDR1 KGHDR, CDR2 SFDVKD. V lost 4 bases and J lost 2, with 16 bases in between. The CDR3 covers 16 residues. This chain's CDR3 is CATSELPHRVNTEAFF. CDR3 bases: TGTGCCACCAGTGAACTCCCCCACAGGGTAAACACTGAAGCTTTCTTT.

The V gene is TRBV24-1, the J gene TRBJ2-5; TRBD2 aligns across 15 bases. The germline gives CDR1 KGHDR, CDR2 SFDVKD. This CDR3 region has 17 residues. The ends lost 3 bases at V and 7 bases at J; junction bases unmatched: 8. The CDR3 DNA reads as TGTGCCACCAGTGATGGGACTAGCGGGGGGCTTTTCGGGACCCAGTACTTC. Its translation is CATSDGTSGGLFGTQYF.